This TCR beta chain was observed in a study of chemoradiotherapy in HPV16-positive cancers. Study results and caveats: HPV-responsive T-cell expansion during chemoradiotherapy was linked to improved recurrence-free survival in HPV16-positive patients. Functional assays defining HPV-specific T cells used only a couple of HPV16-positive patients. Non-HPV-specific T cells did not expand in tumors during treatment, whereas candidate HPV-specific clones and E7-related motifs did.

Germline V lookup: CDR1 SGDLS, CDR2 YYNGEE. This CDR3 contains 14 residues. V was cut by 1 base and J by 2 bases, with 7 bases left in between. Samples were taken several times over chemoradiotherapy. Worth noting for this clone: Its matching antigen is unknown.

Profiling relied on immunoSEQ multiplex PCR, and the TCRdb table lists in-frame clones only, not all of them. This table has over 900 clones, over 80% appearing once. The receptor's source is a human donor with HPV-associated anogenital cancer. The sequencing here drew on tumor tissue, taken from a patient who underwent chemoradiotherapy. The chain joins TRBV9 to TRBJ1-3, with no clear D. The CDR3 sequence: CASSVHRTGNTIYF. CDR3 bases: TGTGCCAGCAGCGTACACCGGACTGGAAACACCATATATTTT.